The sequence of this TCR beta chain was determined in a study of T cell changes during pregnancy in multiple sclerosis. In germline, CDR1 is SGDLS, CDR2 YYNGEE. V gave up 4 bases and J gave up 4 bases, with 17 bases separating them. The CDR3 is 15 amino acids. Measured with immunoSEQ multiplex PCR; TCRdb has only the in-frame clones, and not every one. The table shows approximately 100,000 clones, with around 92% occurring only once. This clone has only one observation. The TCR sequence derives from a female donor with multiple sclerosis, enrolled in a pregnancy study. This chain uses TRBV9 with TRBJ2-5; maybe TRBD1 (6 bases). This specimen was peripheral blood, taken in the third trimester of pregnancy. CDR3 sequence: CASSPQGLKGETQYF. The CDR3, as DNA: TGTGCCAGCAGCCCACAGGGTCTCAAGGGAGAGACCCAGTACTTC.